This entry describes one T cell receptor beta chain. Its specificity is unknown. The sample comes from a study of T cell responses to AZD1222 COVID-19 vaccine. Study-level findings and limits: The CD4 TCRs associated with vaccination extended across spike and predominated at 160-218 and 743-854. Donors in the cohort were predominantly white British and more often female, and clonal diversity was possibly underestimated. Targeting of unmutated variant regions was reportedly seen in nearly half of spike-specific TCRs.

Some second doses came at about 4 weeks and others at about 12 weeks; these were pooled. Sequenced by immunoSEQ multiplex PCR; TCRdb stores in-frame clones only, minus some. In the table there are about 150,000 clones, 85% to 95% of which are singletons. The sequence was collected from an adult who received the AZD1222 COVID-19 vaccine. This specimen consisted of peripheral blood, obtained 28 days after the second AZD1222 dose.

The CDR3 sequence: CASSLGRLAEHNEQFF. CDR3 DNA sequence: TGCGCCAGCAGCTTGGGGCGGCTAGCGGAACACAATGAGCAGTTCTTC. The V call is TRBV5-1, the J call TRBJ2-1, with 7 bases that match TRBD2. With 0 bases clipped from V and 5 bases from J, the junction kept 8 bases outside the gene matches. CDR1 and CDR2 (germline): SGHRS, YFSETQ. The CDR3 loop spans 16 amino acids.